This T cell receptor (beta chain) was identified in a study of blood T cell repertoires in COVID-19. CDR1 MNHEY and CDR2 SVGEGT come from the germline V gene. The J segment lost 2 bases and the V segment lost 5 bases, leaving 12 bases of the junction unmatched. The CDR3 is made up of 17 amino acids. Sequencing used immunoSEQ multiplex PCR; TCRdb keeps in-frame clones, though not all of them. The sample consists of about 200,000 clones, around 80% of them appearing once. Sequences were obtained from peripheral blood. The receptor was isolated from a middle-aged man who had recovered from COVID-19. The gene calls are TRBV6-2 or TRBV6-3 and TRBJ2-7; 10 nucleotides match TRBD2. CDR3 sequence: CASSGTRLAGNAYEQYF. CDR3 bases: TGTGCCAGCAGTGGCACCCGACTAGCGGGCAACGCCTACGAGCAGTACTTC.